What follows describes a single T cell receptor beta chain. Its specificity is unknown. Stated time point: week 47, end of study. Mutant IDH1 20-mer peptide, at 300 ug, made up each vaccine dose, with topical imiquimod. Germline V gives CDR1 KGHSH, CDR2 LQKENI. V was pared by 3 bases and J by 1 base, with 12 bases between. The CDR3 has 15 amino acids. The assay was immunoSEQ multiplex PCR, and TCRdb's table has in-frame clones only and misses some. The sample lists 35,000 to 40,000 clones, around 75% occurring once. These data originate in a study of a mutant IDH1 vaccine in newly diagnosed glioma. Study-level information: Vaccinations were initiated 4-6 weeks following radiotherapy alone, or were given together with temozolomide cycles. Previous care, which was radiotherapy, temozolomide, or both, most often involved both.

Findings and limits, study-wide: Vaccine-induced responses were seen in more than 90% of patients, spanning several MHC alleles.

J is TRBJ1-1 and V is TRBV18, with a tentative D call TRBD1 (5 bases). The clonotype comes from a man aged 35 to 55 with glioma. The sample in question was PBMCs, obtained from a glioma patient whose treatment included an IDH1 peptide vaccine. The CDR3 loop is CASSPYQTGNTEAFF. CDR3 in DNA: TGTGCCAGCTCACCGTACCAAACAGGGAACACTGAAGCTTTCTTT.